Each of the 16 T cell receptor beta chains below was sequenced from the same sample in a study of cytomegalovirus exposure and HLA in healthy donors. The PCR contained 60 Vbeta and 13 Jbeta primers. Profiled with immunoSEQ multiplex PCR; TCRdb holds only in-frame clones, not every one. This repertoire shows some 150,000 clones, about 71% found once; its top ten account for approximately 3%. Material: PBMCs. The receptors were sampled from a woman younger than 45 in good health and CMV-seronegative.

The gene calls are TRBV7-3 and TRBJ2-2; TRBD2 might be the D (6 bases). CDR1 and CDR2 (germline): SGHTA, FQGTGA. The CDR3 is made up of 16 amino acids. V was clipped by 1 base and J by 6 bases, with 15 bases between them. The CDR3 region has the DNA TGTGCCAGCAGCTTAATCGGCGGGGACTTGGCCGGGGAGCTGTTTTTT. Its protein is CASSLIGGDLAGELFF.

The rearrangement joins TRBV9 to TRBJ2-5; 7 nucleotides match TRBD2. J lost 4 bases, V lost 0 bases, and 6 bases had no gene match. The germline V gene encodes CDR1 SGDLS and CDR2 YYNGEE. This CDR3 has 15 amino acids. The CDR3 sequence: CASSVAAGGRETQYF. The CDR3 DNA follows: TGTGCCAGCAGCGTAGCCGCCGGGGGGAGAGAGACCCAGTACTTC.

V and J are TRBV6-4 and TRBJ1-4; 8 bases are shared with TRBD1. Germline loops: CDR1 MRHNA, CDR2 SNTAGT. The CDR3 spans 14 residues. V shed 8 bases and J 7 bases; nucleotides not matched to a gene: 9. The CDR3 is CASVRDRFPEKLFF. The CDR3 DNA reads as TGTGCCAGCGTAAGGGACAGGTTCCCTGAAAAACTGTTTTTT.

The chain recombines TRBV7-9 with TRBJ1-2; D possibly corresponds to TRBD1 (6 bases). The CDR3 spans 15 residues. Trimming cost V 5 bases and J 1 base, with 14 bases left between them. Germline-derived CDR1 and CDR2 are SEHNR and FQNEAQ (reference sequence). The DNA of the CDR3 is TGTGCCAGCAGCCTCCGGGACACCCGTAACTATGGCTACACCTTC. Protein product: CASSLRDTRNYGYTF.

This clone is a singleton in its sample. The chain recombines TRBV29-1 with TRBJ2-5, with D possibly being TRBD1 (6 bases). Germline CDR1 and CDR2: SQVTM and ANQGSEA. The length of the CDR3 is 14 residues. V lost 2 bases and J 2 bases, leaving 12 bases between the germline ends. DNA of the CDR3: TGCAGCGTTGAAAGTGACAGGATACAAGAGACCCAGTACTTC. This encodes CSVESDRIQETQYF.

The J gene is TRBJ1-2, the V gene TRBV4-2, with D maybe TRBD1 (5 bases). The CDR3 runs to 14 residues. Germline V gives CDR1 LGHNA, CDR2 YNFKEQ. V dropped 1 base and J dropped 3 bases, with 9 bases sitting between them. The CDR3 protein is CASSQVGTDYGYTF. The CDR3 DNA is TGTGCCAGCAGCCAAGTAGGGACTGACTATGGCTACACCTTC.

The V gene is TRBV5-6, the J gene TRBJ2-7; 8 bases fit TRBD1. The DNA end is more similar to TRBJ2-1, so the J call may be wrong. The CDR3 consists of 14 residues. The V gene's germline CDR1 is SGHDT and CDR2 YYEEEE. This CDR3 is CASSLQGVWNEQFF. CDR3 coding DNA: TGTGCCAGCAGCTTACAGGGGGTCTGGAATGAGCAGTTCTTC.

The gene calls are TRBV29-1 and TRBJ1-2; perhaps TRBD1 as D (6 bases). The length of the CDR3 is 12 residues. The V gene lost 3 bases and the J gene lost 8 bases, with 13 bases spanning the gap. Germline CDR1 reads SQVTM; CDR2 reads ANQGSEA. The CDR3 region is CSVDGGPEGYTF. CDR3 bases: TGCAGCGTTGATGGGGGCCCGGAGGGCTACACCTTC.

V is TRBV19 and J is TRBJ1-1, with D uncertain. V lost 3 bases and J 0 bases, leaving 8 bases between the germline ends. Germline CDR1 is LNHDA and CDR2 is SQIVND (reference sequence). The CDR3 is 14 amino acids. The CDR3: CASSMSDLNTEAFF. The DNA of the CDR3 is TGTGCCAGTAGTATGTCAGATTTGAACACTGAAGCTTTCTTT. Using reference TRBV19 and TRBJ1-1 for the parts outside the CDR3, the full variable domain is DGGITQSPKYLFRKEGQNVTLSCEQNLNHDAMYWYRQDPGQGLRLIYYSQIVNDFQKGDIAEGYSVSREKKESFPLTVTSAQKNPTAFYLCASSMSDLNTEAFFGQGTRLTVV.

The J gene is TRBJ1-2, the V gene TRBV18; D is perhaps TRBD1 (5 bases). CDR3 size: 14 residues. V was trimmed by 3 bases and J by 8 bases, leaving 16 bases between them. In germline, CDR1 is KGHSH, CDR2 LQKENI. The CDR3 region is CASSPTEQGVGYTF. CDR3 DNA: TGTGCCAGCTCACCCACCGAGCAGGGTGTCGGCTACACCTTC.

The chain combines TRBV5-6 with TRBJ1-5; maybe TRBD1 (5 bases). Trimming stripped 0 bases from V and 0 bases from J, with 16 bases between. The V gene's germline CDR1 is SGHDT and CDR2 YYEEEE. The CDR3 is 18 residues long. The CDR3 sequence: CASSLARVGSYSNQPQHF. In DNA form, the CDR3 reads TGTGCCAGCAGCTTGGCCAGGGTGGGAAGCTATAGCAATCAGCCCCAGCATTTT. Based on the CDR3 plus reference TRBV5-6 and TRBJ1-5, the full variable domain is DAGVTQSPTHLIKTRGQQVTLRCSPKSGHDTVSWYQQALGQGPQFIFQYYEEEERQRGNFPDRFSGHQFPNYSSELNVNALLLGDSALYLCASSLARVGSYSNQPQHFGDGTRLSIL.

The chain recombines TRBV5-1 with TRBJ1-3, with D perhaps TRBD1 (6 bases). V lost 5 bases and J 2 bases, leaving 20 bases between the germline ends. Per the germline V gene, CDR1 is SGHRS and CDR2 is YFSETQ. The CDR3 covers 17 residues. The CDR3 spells CASSTGIFNLAGNTIYF. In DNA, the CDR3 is TGCGCCAGCAGTACAGGGATTTTTAATCTCGCTGGAAACACCATATATTTT.

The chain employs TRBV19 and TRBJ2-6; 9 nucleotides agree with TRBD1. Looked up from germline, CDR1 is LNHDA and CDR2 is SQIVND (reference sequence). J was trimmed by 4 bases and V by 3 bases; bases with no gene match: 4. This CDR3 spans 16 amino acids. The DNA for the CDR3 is TGTGCCAGTAGTATTGGACAGGGGATCGGGGCCAACGTCCTGACTTTC. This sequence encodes CASSIGQGIGANVLTF.

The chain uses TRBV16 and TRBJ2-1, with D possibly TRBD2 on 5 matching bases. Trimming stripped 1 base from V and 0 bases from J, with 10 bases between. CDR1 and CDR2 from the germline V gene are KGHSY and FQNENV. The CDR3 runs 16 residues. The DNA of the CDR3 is TGTGCCAGCAGCCAATATCTGGAGGCCTCCTACAATGAGCAGTTCTTC. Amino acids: CASSQYLEASYNEQFF.

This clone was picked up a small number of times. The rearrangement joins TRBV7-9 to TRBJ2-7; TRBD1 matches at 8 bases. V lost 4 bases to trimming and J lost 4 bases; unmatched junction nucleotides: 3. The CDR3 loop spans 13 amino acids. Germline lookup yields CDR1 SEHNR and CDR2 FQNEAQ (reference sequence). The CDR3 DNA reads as TGTGCCAGCAGCTGGACAGGGCGGTACGAGCAGTACTTC. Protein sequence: CASSWTGRYEQYF.

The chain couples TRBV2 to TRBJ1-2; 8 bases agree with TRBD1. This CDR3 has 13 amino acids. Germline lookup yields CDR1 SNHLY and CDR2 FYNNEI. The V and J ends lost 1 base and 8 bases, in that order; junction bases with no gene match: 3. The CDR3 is CASSEGQGNGYTF. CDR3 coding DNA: TGTGCCAGCAGTGAAGGACAGGGGAACGGCTACACCTTC. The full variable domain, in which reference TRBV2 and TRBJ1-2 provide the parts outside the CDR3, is EPEVTQTPSHQVTQMGQEVILRCVPISNHLYFYWYRQILGQKVEFLVSFYNNEISEKSEIFDDQFSVERPDGSNFTLKIRSTKLEDSAMYFCASSEGQGNGYTFGSGTRLTVV.